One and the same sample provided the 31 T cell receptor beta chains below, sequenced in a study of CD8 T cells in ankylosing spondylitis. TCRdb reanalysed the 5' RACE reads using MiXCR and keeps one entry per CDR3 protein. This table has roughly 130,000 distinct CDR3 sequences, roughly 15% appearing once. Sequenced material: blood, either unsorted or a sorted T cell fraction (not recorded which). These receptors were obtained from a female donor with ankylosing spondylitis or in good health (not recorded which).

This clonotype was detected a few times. In nucleotides, the CDR3 is TGTGCCAGCAGTTTTAGCGGGGGGGCCGGCGAGCAGTACTTC. It translates to CASSFSGGAGEQYF. The V and J genes are TRBV28 and TRBJ2-7, with 11 bases lining up with TRBD2. The CDR3 covers 14 residues. V dropped 3 bases and J dropped 6; count of bases not matched to a gene: 4. Germline V gene data show CDR1 as MDHEN and CDR2 as SYDVKM.

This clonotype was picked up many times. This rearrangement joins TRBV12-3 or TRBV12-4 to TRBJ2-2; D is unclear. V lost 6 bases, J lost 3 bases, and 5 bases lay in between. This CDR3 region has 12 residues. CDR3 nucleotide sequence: TGTGCCAGCAGACTGTACACCGGGGAGCTGTTTTTT. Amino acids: CASRLYTGELFF.

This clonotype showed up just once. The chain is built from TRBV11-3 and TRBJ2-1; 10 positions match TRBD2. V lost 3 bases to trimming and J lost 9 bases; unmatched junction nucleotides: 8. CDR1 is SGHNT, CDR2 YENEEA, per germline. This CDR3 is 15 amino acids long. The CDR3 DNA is TGTGCCAGCAGCTTGACTAGCGGGCGCCAGGGTGAGCAGTTCTTC. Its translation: CASSLTSGRQGEQFF.

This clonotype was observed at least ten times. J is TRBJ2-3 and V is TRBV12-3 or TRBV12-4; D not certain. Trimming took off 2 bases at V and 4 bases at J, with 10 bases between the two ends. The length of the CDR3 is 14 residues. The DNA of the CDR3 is TGTGCCAGCAGTTTACTACTCGACCCAGATACGCAGTATTTT. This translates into CASSLLLDPDTQYF.

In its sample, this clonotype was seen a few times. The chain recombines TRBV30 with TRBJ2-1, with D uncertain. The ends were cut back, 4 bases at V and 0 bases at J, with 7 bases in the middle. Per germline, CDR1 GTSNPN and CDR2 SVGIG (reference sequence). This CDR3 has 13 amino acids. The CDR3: CAWTFSSYNEQFF. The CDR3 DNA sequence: TGTGCCTGGACCTTTAGCTCCTACAATGAGCAGTTCTTC. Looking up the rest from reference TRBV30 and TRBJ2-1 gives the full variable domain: SQTIHQWPATLVQPVGSPLSLECTVEGTSNPNLYWYRQAAGRGLQLLFYSVGIGQISSEVPQNLSASRPQDRQFILSSKKLLLSDSGFYLCAWTFSSYNEQFFGPGTRLTVL.

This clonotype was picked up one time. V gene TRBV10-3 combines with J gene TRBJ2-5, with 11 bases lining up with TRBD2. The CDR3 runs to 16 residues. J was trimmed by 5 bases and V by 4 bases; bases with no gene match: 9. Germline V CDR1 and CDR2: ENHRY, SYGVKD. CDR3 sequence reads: CAISGLAGGTGETQYF. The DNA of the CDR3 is TGTGCCATCAGTGGCCTAGCGGGGGGAACGGGGGAGACCCAGTACTTC.

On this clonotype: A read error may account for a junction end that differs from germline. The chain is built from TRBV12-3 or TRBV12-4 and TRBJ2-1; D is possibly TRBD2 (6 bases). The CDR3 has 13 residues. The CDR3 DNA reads TGTACCAGCAGTTTCTCCGGGGGAAATGAGCAGTTCTTC. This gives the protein CTSSFSGGNEQFF.

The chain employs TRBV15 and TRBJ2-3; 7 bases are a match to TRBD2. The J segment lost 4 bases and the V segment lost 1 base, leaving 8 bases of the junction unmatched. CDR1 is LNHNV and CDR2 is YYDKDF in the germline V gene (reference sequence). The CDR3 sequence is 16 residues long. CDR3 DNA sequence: TGTGCCACCAGCAGAGTGTCGGGAGGTTCCCCAGATACGCAGTATTTT. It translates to CATSRVSGGSPDTQYF.

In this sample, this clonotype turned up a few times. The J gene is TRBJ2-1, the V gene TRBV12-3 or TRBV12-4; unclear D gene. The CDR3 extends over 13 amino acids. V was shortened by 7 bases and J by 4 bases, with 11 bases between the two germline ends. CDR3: CASTLDIYNEQFF. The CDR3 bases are TGTGCCAGCACCCTAGACATATACAATGAGCAGTTCTTC.

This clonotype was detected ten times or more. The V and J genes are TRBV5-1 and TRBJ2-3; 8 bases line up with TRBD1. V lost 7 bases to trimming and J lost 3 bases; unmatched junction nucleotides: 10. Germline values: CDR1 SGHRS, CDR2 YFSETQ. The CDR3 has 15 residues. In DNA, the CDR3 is TGCGCCAGCGGAATCCAGGGGGCAAGGACAGATACGCAGTATTTT. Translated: CASGIQGARTDTQYF.

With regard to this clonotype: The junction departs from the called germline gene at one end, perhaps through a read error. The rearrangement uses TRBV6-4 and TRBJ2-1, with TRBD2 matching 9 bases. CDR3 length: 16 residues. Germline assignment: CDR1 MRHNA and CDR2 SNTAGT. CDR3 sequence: CASSTSGSSSYNGQFF. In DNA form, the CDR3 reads TGTGCCAGCAGCACTAGCGGGTCGAGCTCCTACAATGGGCAGTTCTTC.

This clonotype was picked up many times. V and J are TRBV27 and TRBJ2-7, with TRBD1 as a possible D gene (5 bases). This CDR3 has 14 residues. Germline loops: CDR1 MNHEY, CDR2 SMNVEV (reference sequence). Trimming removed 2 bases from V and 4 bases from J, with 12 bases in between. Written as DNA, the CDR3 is TGTGCCAGCAGTTTAAGGAGACAGAATTACGAGCAGTACTTC. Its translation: CASSLRRQNYEQYF.

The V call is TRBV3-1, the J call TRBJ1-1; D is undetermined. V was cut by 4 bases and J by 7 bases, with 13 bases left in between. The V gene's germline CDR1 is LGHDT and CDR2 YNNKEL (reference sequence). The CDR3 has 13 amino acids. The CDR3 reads CASSRGQRLEAFF. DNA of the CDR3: TGTGCCAGCAGCCGAGGGCAGAGGCTTGAAGCTTTCTTT.

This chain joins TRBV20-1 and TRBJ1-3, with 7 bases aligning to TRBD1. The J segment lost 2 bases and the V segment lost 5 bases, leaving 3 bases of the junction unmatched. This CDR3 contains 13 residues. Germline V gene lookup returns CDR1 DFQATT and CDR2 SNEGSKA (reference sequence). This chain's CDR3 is CSAPGTAGNTIYF. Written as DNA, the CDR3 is TGCAGTGCTCCCGGGACAGCTGGAAACACCATATATTTT.

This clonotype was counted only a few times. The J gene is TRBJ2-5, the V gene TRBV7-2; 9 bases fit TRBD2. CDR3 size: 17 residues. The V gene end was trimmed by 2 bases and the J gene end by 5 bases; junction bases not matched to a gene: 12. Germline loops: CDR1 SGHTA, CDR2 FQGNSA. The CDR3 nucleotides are TGTGCCAGCAGCTTACCATTTAGGGGACTAGCTGCGGAGACCCAGTACTTC. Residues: CASSLPFRGLAAETQYF.

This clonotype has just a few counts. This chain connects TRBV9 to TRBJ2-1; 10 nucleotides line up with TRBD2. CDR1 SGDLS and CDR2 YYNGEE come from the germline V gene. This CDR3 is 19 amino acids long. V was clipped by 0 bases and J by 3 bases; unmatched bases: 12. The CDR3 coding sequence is TGTGCCAGCAGCGTAGCGGAGGGATCTAGCGGGAGCAGCTACAATGAGCAGTTCTTC. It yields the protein CASSVAEGSSGSSYNEQFF.

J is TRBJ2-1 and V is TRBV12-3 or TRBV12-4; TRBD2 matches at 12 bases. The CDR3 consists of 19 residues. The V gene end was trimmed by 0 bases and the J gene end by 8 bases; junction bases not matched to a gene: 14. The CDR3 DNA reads TGTGCCAGCAGTTTAGCGGCTAGCGGGAGGGCAGTCGTGTACCATGAGCAGTTCTTC. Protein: CASSLAASGRAVVYHEQFF.

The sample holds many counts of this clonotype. CDR3 nucleotides: TGCAGCGTTGAAGATCTGTCAGCCTTAGCCAAAAACATTCAGTACTTC. Translation: CSVEDLSALAKNIQYF. The chain links TRBV29-1 to TRBJ2-4, with unresolved D. V shed 0 bases and J shed 0 bases, with 12 bases lying between them. Germline V gene data show CDR1 as SQVTM and CDR2 as ANQGSEA. The CDR3 has 16 amino acids.

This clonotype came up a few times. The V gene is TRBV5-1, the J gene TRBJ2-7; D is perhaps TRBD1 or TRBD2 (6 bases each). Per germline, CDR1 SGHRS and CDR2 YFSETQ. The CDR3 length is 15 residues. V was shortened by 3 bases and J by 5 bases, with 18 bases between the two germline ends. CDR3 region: CASSYTGSRGHEQYF. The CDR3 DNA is TGCGCCAGCAGCTACACAGGGTCCCGGGGGCACGAGCAGTACTTC.

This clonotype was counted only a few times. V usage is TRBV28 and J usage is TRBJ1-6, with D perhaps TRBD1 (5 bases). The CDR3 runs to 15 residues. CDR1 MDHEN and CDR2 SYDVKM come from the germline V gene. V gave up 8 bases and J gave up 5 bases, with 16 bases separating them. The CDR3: CASQTQLGHNSPLHF. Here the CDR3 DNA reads TGTGCCAGCCAGACACAATTGGGGCATAATTCACCCCTCCACTTT.

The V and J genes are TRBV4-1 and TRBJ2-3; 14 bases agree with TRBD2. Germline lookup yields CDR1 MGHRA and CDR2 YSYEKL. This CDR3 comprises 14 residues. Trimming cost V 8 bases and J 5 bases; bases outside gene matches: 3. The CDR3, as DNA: TGCGCCAGCCGACTAGCGGGAGGGGAAGATACGCAGTATTTT. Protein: CASRLAGGEDTQYF.

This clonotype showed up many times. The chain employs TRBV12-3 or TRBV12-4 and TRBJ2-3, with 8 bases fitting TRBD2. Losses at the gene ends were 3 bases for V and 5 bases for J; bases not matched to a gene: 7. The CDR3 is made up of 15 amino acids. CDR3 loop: CASSLPGGLVDTQYF. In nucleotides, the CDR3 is TGTGCCAGCAGTTTGCCGGGGGGGCTAGTAGATACGCAGTATTTT.

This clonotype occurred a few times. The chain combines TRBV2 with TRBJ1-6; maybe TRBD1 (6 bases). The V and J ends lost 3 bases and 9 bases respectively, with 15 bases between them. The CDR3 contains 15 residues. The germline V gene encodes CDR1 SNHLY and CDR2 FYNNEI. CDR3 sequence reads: CASSEVGGLGSPLHF. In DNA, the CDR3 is TGTGCCAGCAGTGAGGTCGGGGGCCTCGGTTCACCCCTCCACTTT.

CDR3 protein: CASSLGQHLHF. The DNA for the CDR3 is TGTGCCAGCAGTTTGGGACAGCACCTCCACTTT. The chain carries TRBV7-2 and TRBJ1-6, with 7 bases identical to TRBD1. In germline, CDR1 is SGHTA, CDR2 FQGNSA. CDR3 size: 11 residues. V shed 6 bases, J shed 15 bases, and the junction held 5 bases outside the gene matches.

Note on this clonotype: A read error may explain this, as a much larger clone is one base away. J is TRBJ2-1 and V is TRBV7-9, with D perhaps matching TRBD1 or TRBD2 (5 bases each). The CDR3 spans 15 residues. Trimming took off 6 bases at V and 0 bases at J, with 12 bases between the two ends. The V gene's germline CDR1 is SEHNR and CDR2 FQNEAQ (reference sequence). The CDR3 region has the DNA TGTGCCAGCAGTCAGGGAGTGGGCTCCTACAATGAGCAGTTCTTC. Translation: CASSQGVGSYNEQFF.

CDR3 nucleotide sequence: TGTGCCAGCAGCTTGCCCGGGACAGTCTCCTACGAGCAGTACTTC. The encoded protein is CASSLPGTVSYEQYF. The V gene is TRBV5-6, the J gene TRBJ2-7; 7 bases are shared with TRBD1. J was trimmed by 0 bases and V by 1 base; bases with no gene match: 4. The germline V gene encodes CDR1 SGHDT and CDR2 YYEEEE. CDR3 size: 15 residues.

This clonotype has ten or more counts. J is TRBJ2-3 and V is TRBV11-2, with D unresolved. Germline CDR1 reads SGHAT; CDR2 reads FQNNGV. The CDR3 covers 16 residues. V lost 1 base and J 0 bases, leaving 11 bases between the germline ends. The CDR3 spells CASSLGVKPSTDTQYF. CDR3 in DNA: TGTGCCAGCAGCTTAGGTGTCAAACCTAGCACAGATACGCAGTATTTT.

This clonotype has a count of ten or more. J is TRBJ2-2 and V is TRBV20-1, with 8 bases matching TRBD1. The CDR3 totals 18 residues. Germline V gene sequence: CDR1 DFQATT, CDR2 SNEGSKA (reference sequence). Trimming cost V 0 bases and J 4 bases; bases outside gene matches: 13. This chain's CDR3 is CSARDSPRQGSFTGELFF. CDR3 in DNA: TGCAGTGCTAGAGATAGTCCTCGACAGGGGTCTTTCACCGGGGAGCTGTTTTTT.

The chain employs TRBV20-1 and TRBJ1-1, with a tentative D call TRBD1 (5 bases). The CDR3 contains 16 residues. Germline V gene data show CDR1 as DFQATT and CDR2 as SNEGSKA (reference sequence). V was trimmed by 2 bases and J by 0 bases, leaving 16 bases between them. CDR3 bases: TGCAGTGCTAGACCTCCGGGGGTATCCGTGAACACTGAAGCTTTCTTT. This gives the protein CSARPPGVSVNTEAFF.

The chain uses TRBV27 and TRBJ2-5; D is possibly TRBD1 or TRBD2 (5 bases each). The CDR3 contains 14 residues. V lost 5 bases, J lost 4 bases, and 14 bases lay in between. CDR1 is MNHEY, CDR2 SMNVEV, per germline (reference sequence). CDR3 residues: CASSHRGGLETQYF. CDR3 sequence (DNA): TGTGCCAGCAGTCACCGGGGCGGCCTAGAGACCCAGTACTTC.

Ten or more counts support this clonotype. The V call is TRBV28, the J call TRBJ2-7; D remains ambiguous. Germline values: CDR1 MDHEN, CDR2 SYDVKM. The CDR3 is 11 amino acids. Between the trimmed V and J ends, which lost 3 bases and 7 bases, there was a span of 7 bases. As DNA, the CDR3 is TGTGCCAGCAGTTTCCTGGAGGAGCAGTACTTC. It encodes CASSFLEEQYF.